Below are 32 T cell receptor beta chains sequenced from a single sample in a study of blood T cell repertoires in COVID-19. TCRdb's table, derived via immunoSEQ multiplex PCR, lists solely in-frame clones and lacks some. This table holds around 270,000 clones, around 89% found once. The sample comprised peripheral blood. The origin of the receptors is a man in his forties with acute or convalescent COVID-19.

This clone was counted only a few times. The chain couples TRBV10-3 to TRBJ1-1, with D maybe TRBD1 (5 bases). Germline CDR1 ENHRY, CDR2 SYGVKD. The CDR3 totals 15 residues. The V end was cut by 3 bases, the J end by 1 base, with 12 bases between. CDR3 DNA sequence: TGTGCCATCAGTGAAAAGGGGATAGAGAACACTGAAGCTTTCTTT. Its translation: CAISEKGIENTEAFF.

The chain carries TRBV7-8 and TRBJ2-1, with 13 bases lining up with TRBD2. After removal of 6 bases from V and 0 bases from J, the junction contained 8 bases not matched to a gene. The CDR3 has 18 residues. CDR1 and CDR2 (germline): SGHVS, FQNEAQ. CDR3 in amino acids: CASRLGTSGVSSYNEQFF. CDR3 coding DNA: TGTGCCAGCAGACTGGGGACTAGCGGGGTGAGCTCCTACAATGAGCAGTTCTTC.

This chain uses TRBV19 with TRBJ2-3, with a tentative D call TRBD2 (6 bases). V gave up 5 bases and J gave up 5 bases, with 14 bases separating them. Germline V gives CDR1 LNHDA, CDR2 SQIVND (reference sequence). This CDR3 spans 14 amino acids. The CDR3 reads CASSWQGGEDTQYF. Written as DNA, the CDR3 is TGTGCCAGTAGTTGGCAGGGAGGAGAAGATACGCAGTATTTT.

This clone has a single count. The junction departs from germline at one end; a sequencing error may be responsible. The chain employs TRBV7-9 and TRBJ1-2; 7 bases are shared with TRBD1. This CDR3 is 11 amino acids long. In germline, CDR1 is SEHNR, CDR2 FQNEAQ (reference sequence). CDR3 nucleotides: TGTGCCAGCAGCCTTATGGGACAGTTCTACTTC. Protein sequence: CASSLMGQFYF.

The chain employs TRBV25-1 and TRBJ1-1; 9 bases line up with TRBD1. Germline loops: CDR1 MGHDK, CDR2 SYGVNS. V was clipped by 5 bases and J by 2 bases; unmatched bases: 9. This CDR3 is built from 16 residues. The CDR3 is CASSSLGDRVNTEAFF. The DNA for the CDR3 is TGTGCCAGCAGTTCCCTAGGGGACAGGGTCAACACTGAAGCTTTCTTT.

This clone was seen only a few times. This CDR3 reads CASSLRGRINYGYTF. The CDR3 coding sequence is TGTGCCAGCAGTTTAAGGGGCAGAATTAACTATGGCTACACCTTC. The chain recombines TRBV27 with TRBJ1-2; D is possibly TRBD1 (5 bases). With 2 bases removed from V and 1 base from J, the gap between germline ends came to 11 bases. The germline CDR1 and CDR2 sequences are MNHEY and SMNVEV (reference sequence). The CDR3 is 15 residues long.

The chain combines TRBV19 with TRBJ1-3; maybe TRBD1 (5 bases). CDR1 LNHDA and CDR2 SQIVND come from the germline V gene (reference sequence). Trimming shortened V by 3 bases and J by 3 bases, and 9 bases separated the two germline ends. CDR3 size: 14 residues. The CDR3 loop is CASSIQQVGNTIYF. The CDR3 DNA reads as TGTGCCAGTAGTATCCAACAGGTTGGAAACACCATATATTTT. The complete variable domain, with remaining parts taken from reference TRBV19 and TRBJ1-3, reads DGGITQSPKYLFRKEGQNVTLSCEQNLNHDAMYWYRQDPGQGLRLIYYSQIVNDFQKGDIAEGYSVSREKKESFPLTVTSAQKNPTAFYLCASSIQQVGNTIYFGEGSWLTVV.

The chain combines TRBV2 with TRBJ2-2; TRBD2 might be the D (7 bases). The germline gives CDR1 SNHLY, CDR2 FYNNEI. This CDR3 is built from 14 residues. V lost 4 bases and J 6 bases, leaving 12 bases between the germline ends. The CDR3 region is CASSVQGRAGELFF. CDR3 nucleotides: TGTGCCAGCAGTGTGCAGGGGAGGGCCGGGGAGCTGTTTTTT.

The rearrangement joins TRBV14 to TRBJ1-3; no clear D. Trimming took off 1 base at V and 0 bases at J, with 10 bases between the two ends. Per the germline V gene, CDR1 is SGHDN and CDR2 is FVKESK. The length of the CDR3 is 16 residues. The CDR3 loop is CASSQVPERSGNTIYF. The CDR3 DNA follows: TGTGCCAGCAGCCAAGTTCCGGAGCGCTCTGGAAACACCATATATTTT.

The chain has TRBV10-3 and TRBJ1-1, with D uncertain. Trimming cost V 2 bases and J 1 base, with 11 bases left between them. The CDR3 spans 15 residues. Per germline, CDR1 ENHRY and CDR2 SYGVKD. CDR3 DNA: TGTGCCATCAGTGAGCCCGACGGCGGGAACACTGAAGCTTTCTTT. Amino acids: CAISEPDGGNTEAFF.

This chain links TRBV2 with TRBJ1-6; D is ambiguous. V was clipped by 4 bases and J by 9 bases, with 16 bases between them. Germline CDR1 is SNHLY and CDR2 is FYNNEI. This CDR3 is 15 amino acids long. Here the CDR3 reads CASSARVVIGSPLHF. The CDR3 DNA follows: TGTGCCAGCAGTGCTCGCGTGGTTATCGGTTCACCCCTCCACTTT.

The V and J genes are TRBV6-5 and TRBJ1-5; D might be TRBD1 (6 bases). The V and J ends lost 6 bases and 5 bases respectively, with 14 bases between them. The germline V gene has CDR1 MNHEY and CDR2 SVGAGI. The CDR3 is 14 residues long. CDR3 nucleotide sequence: TGTGCCAGCAGCTTTACAGGGATCCATCAGCCCCAGCATTTT. Encoded protein: CASSFTGIHQPQHF.

The chain has TRBV12-5 and TRBJ1-2; maybe TRBD1 (5 bases). Germline CDR1 reads LGHNT; CDR2 reads FRNRAP. V was cut by 4 bases and J by 4 bases, with 13 bases left in between. The CDR3 runs 14 residues. The CDR3 coding sequence is TGTGCTAGTGGTTCCTGGGGGGGAAGCTATGGCTACACCTTC. Protein sequence: CASGSWGGSYGYTF. The whole variable domain, remainder taken from reference TRBV12-5 and TRBJ1-2, is DARVTQTPRHKVTEMGQEVTMRCQPILGHNTVFWYRQTMMQGLELLAYFRNRAPLDDSGMPKDRFSAEMPDATLATLKIQPSEPRDSAVYFCASGSWGGSYGYTFGSGTRLTVV.

V usage is TRBV5-1 and J usage is TRBJ2-7; possible D gene TRBD1, 6 bases. The CDR3 has 13 amino acids. Germline V CDR1 and CDR2: SGHRS, YFSETQ. V was clipped by 4 bases and J by 5 bases, with 13 bases between them. CDR3 amino acids: CASSVGDNNEQYF. The DNA of the CDR3 is TGCGCCAGCAGCGTAGGGGACAATAACGAGCAGTACTTC.

V usage is TRBV5-6 and J usage is TRBJ2-1; 7 positions match TRBD2. The CDR3 covers 14 residues. Per germline, CDR1 SGHDT and CDR2 YYEEEE. J was trimmed by 9 bases and V by 1 base; bases with no gene match: 7. CDR3 sequence reads: CASSLLTGGPEQFF. The CDR3 DNA sequence: TGTGCCAGCAGCTTGTTAACGGGGGGACCTGAGCAGTTCTTC.

The gene calls are TRBV6-5 and TRBJ2-1; 7 bases map to TRBD2. J gave up 10 bases and V 7 bases, and 10 bases lay outside the gene matches. In germline, CDR1 is MNHEY, CDR2 SVGAGI. The CDR3 is made up of 13 amino acids. The CDR3 DNA reads TGTGCCAGCACTAAATTGCGGGGGAGCGAGCAGTTCTTC. Translation gives CASTKLRGSEQFF.

In its sample, this clone was seen once. The chain employs TRBV12-5 and TRBJ1-6; unclear D gene. Germline V lookup: CDR1 LGHNT, CDR2 FRNRAP. The CDR3 is 13 amino acids. CDR3: CACQAPYNSPLHF. CDR3 in DNA: TGTGCCTGTCAGGCCCCCTATAATTCACCCCTCCACTTT.

Regarding this clone: The sample holds other DNA sequences that translate to the same CDR3. V and J are TRBV10-1 and TRBJ1-1, with D possibly being TRBD1 (6 bases). From germline, CDR1 is WNHNN and CDR2 SYGVQD (reference sequence). The CDR3 has 15 amino acids. V lost 0 bases and J lost 1, with 9 bases in between. This chain's CDR3 is CASSESGGANTEAFF. CDR3 nucleotide sequence: TGCGCCAGCAGTGAGTCGGGGGGGGCGAACACTGAAGCTTTCTTT.

In its sample, this clone was seen a few times. The chain carries TRBV19 and TRBJ1-1; the D is unclear. The CDR3 extends over 14 amino acids. The germline CDR1 and CDR2 sequences are LNHDA and SQIVND (reference sequence). Trimming stripped 3 bases from V and 4 bases from J, with 12 bases between. The CDR3 loop reads CASSISLDSTEAFF. CDR3 coding DNA: TGTGCCAGTAGTATTAGTCTAGACTCCACTGAAGCTTTCTTT.

This clone was seen only once. The chain combines TRBV6-5 with TRBJ1-2; D uncertain. The V and J ends lost 0 bases and 5 bases respectively, with 10 bases between them. The CDR3 has 14 amino acids. Germline assignment: CDR1 MNHEY and CDR2 SVGAGI. The CDR3: CASSYSSLRYGYTF. As DNA, the CDR3 is TGTGCCAGCAGTTACTCTAGTCTTCGTTATGGCTACACCTTC.

This sequence joins TRBV18 and TRBJ1-1; 9 bases fit TRBD1. With V trimmed by 4 bases and J by 4 bases, 7 bases remained unmatched. The CDR3 loop spans 15 amino acids. From germline, CDR1 is KGHSH and CDR2 LQKENI. CDR3 bases: TGTGCCAGCTCACGGGAGACAGGGGGGATCACTGAAGCTTTCTTT. It codes for CASSRETGGITEAFF.

The chain couples TRBV5-4 to TRBJ1-2, with a possible D match to TRBD1 (5 bases). There are 13 residues in the CDR3. V shed 9 bases and J shed 5 bases, with 17 bases lying between them. Looked up from germline, CDR1 is SGHNT and CDR2 is YYREEE (reference sequence). The CDR3 sequence is CAINERGMYGYTF. The CDR3 region has the DNA TGTGCCATCAACGAGCGGGGGATGTATGGCTACACCTTC.

This sequence joins TRBV13 and TRBJ1-2, with TRBD1 identical over 7 bases. Germline V lookup: CDR1 PRHDT, CDR2 FYEKMQ (reference sequence). The CDR3 has 16 residues. V gave up 4 bases and J gave up 6 bases; unmatched junction bases: 14. The CDR3 is CASSSLDLTGNDGYTF. The CDR3 DNA follows: TGTGCCAGCAGCTCCTTAGACCTGACAGGGAATGATGGCTACACCTTC.

The V gene is TRBV6-5, the J gene TRBJ2-1; 8 positions match TRBD1. The germline gives CDR1 MNHEY, CDR2 SVGAGI. The ends lost 6 bases at V and 10 bases at J; junction bases unmatched: 8. The CDR3 is 13 amino acids. The CDR3 DNA follows: TGTGCCAGCAGCCTAGACAGGGGAAACGAGCAGTTCTTC. This encodes CASSLDRGNEQFF.

The V and J genes are TRBV29-1 and TRBJ1-4; TRBD1 aligns across 8 bases. Germline-derived CDR1 and CDR2 are SQVTM and ANQGSEA. The CDR3 contains 14 residues. Trimming cost V 5 bases and J 8 bases; bases outside gene matches: 10. The CDR3 sequence is CSVRLDRVREKLFF. CDR3 nucleotide sequence: TGCAGCGTTCGTCTGGACAGGGTGCGGGAAAAACTGTTTTTT.

This CDR3 reads CAWTRAGTFMAFF. The CDR3 nucleotides are TGTGCCTGGACGAGAGCAGGTACATTCATGGCTTTCTTT. The chain recombines TRBV30 with TRBJ1-1; no reliable D call. The CDR3 loop spans 13 amino acids. Per the germline V gene, CDR1 is GTSNPN and CDR2 is SVGIG (reference sequence). The V and J ends lost 4 bases and 11 bases respectively, with 20 bases between them.

The chain is built from TRBV5-1 and TRBJ1-2; 7 nucleotides agree with TRBD1. V was pared by 1 base and J by 8 bases, with 11 bases of the junction left unmatched. The V gene's germline CDR1 is SGHRS and CDR2 YFSETQ. This CDR3 comprises 15 residues. The CDR3 DNA reads as TGCGCCAGCAGCTTGACAGGGGCTGGCGCTGGGGGCTACACCTTC. Encoded protein: CASSLTGAGAGGYTF. The full variable domain, completed using reference TRBV5-1 and TRBJ1-2, is KAGVTQTPRYLIKTRGQQVTLSCSPISGHRSVSWYQQTPGQGLQFLFEYFSETQRNKGNFPGRFSGRQFSNSRSEMNVSTLELGDSALYLCASSLTGAGAGGYTFGSGTRLTVV.

V and J are TRBV5-8 and TRBJ2-3; 13 bases map to TRBD2. Germline loops: CDR1 SGHTS, CDR2 YDEGEE. Trimming at V came to 5 bases and at J to 6 bases, leaving 6 bases not matched to a gene. CDR3 length: 15 amino acids. CDR3 region: CASSAGLAGRDTQYF. The CDR3, as DNA: TGTGCCAGCAGTGCGGGACTAGCGGGGAGGGATACGCAGTATTTT.

The V gene is TRBV7-7, the J gene TRBJ2-2; no clear D. The CDR3 length is 16 residues. Per germline, CDR1 SSHAT and CDR2 FNYEAQ (reference sequence). V was pared by 5 bases and J by 2 bases, with 15 bases between. CDR3 in DNA: TGTGCCAGCAGCGTAACAAGCGCCACCAACACCGGGGAGCTGTTTTTT. Amino acids: CASSVTSATNTGELFF.

This clone occurred once. The chain employs TRBV6-6 and TRBJ1-6; TRBD1 might be the D (5 bases). CDR3 length: 15 amino acids. Trimming took off 0 bases at V and 7 bases at J, with 10 bases between the two ends. Germline CDR1 is MNHNY and CDR2 is SVGAGI (reference sequence). CDR3 amino acids: CASSYSGGGNSPLHF. The DNA of the CDR3 is TGTGCCAGCAGTTACTCTGGGGGAGGGAATTCACCCCTCCACTTT.

The J gene is TRBJ1-1, the V gene TRBV2, with D possibly being TRBD1 (5 bases). The germline gives CDR1 SNHLY, CDR2 FYNNEI. The CDR3 has 13 residues. Trimming took 2 bases from V and 13 from J, leaving 17 bases between them. CDR3 residues: CASSEQGRPKGFF. CDR3 bases: TGTGCCAGCAGTGAACAGGGTCGCCCCAAAGGTTTCTTT.

This chain connects TRBV19 to TRBJ1-5; TRBD1 might be the D (6 bases). The CDR3 spans 13 residues. Per the germline V gene, CDR1 is LNHDA and CDR2 is SQIVND (reference sequence). Trimming left V 5 bases short and J 5 bases short, with 10 bases between. The CDR3 DNA is TGTGCCAGTAGTTCACAGGGACATCAGCCCCAGCATTTT. It specifies CASSSQGHQPQHF.